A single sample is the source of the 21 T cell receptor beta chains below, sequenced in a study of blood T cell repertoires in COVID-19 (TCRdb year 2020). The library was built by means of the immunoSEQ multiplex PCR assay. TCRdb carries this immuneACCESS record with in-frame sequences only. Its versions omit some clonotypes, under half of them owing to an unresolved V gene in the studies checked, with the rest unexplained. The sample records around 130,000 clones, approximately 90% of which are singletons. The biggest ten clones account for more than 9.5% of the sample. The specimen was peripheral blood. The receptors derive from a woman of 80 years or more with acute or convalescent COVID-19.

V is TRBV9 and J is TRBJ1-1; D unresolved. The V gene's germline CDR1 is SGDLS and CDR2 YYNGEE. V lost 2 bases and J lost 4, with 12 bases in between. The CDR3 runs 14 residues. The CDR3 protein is CASSVGVPGTEAFF. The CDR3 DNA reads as TGTGCCAGCAGCGTCGGGGTACCGGGCACTGAAGCTTTCTTT.

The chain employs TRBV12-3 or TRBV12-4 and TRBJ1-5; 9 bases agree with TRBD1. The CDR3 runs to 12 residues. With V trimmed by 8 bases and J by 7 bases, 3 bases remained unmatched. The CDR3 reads CASGGQGQPQHF. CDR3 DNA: TGTGCCAGCGGGGGACAGGGACAGCCCCAGCATTTT.

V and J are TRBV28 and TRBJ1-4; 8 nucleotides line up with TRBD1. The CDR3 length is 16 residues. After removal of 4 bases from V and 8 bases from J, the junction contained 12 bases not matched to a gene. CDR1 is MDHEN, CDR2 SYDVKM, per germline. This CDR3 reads CASSSDDGGQGEKLFF. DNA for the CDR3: TGTGCCAGCAGTTCCGATGATGGAGGACAGGGAGAAAAACTGTTTTTT. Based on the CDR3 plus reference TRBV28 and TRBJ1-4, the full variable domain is DVKVTQSSRYLVKRTGEKVFLECVQDMDHENMFWYRQDPGLGLRLIYFSYDVKMKEKGDIPEGYSVSREKKERFSLILESASTNQTSMYLCASSSDDGGQGEKLFFGSGTQLSVL.

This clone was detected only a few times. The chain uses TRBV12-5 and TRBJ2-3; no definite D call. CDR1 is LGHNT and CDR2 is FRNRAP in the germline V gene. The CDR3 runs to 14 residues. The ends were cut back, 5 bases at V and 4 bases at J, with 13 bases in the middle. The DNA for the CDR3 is TGTGCTAGTGGTCCTAATTACCCTCCAGATACGCAGTATTTT. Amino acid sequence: CASGPNYPPDTQYF.

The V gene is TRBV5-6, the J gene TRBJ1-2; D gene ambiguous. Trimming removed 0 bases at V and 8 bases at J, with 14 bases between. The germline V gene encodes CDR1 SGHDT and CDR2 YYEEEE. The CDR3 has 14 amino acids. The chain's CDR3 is CASSLDPRGGGYTF. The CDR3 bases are TGTGCCAGCAGCTTGGACCCACGGGGTGGAGGCTACACCTTC.

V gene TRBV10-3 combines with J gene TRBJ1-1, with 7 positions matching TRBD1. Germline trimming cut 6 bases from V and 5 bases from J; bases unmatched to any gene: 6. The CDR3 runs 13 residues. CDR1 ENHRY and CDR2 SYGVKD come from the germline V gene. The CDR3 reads CAIRVTGDTEAFF. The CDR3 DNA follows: TGTGCCATCAGGGTAACAGGGGATACTGAAGCTTTCTTT.

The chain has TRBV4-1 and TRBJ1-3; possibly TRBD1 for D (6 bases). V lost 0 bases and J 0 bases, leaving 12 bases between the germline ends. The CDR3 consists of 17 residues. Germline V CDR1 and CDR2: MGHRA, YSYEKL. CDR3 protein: CASSQDLGHLSGNTIYF. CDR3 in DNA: TGCGCCAGCAGCCAAGATTTGGGACATCTCTCTGGAAACACCATATATTTT.

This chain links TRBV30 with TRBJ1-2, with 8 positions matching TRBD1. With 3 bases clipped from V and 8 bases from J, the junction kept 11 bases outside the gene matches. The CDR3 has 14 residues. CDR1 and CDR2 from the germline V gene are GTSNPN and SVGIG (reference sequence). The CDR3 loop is CAWRTAGGKAGYTF. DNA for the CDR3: TGTGCCTGGAGGACGGCAGGGGGCAAAGCGGGCTACACCTTC.

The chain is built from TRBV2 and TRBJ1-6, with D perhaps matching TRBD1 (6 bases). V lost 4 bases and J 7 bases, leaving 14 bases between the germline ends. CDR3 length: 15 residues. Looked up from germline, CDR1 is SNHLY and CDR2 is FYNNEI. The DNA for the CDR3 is TGTGCCAGCAGTGTTGACACCCAGGGGAATTCACCCCTCCACTTT. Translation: CASSVDTQGNSPLHF.

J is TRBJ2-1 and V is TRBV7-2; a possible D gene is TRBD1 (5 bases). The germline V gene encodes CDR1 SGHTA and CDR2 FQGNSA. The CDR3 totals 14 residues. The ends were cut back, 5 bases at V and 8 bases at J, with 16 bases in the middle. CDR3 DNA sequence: TGTGCCAGCAGCCCCCCGGGCAGGGTCCATGAGCAGTTCTTC. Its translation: CASSPPGRVHEQFF. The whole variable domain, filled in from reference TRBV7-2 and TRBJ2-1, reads GAGVSQSPSNKVTEKGKDVELRCDPISGHTALYWYRQSLGQGLEFLIYFQGNSAPDKSGLPSDRFSAERTGGSVSTLTIQRTQQEDSAVYLCASSPPGRVHEQFFGPGTRLTVL.

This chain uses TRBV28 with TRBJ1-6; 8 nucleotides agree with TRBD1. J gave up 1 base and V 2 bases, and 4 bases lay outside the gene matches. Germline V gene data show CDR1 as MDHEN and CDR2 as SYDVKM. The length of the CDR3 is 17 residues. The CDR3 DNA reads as TGTGCCAGCAGTTTAGCCACAGGGGGTTCCTATAATTCACCCCTCCACTTT. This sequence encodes CASSLATGGSYNSPLHF.

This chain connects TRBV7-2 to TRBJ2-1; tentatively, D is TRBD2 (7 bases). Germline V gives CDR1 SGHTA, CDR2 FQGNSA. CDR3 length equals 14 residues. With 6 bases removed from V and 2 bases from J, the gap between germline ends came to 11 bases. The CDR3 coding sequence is TGTGCCAGCAGAAGGGGGGGGGCCTACAATGAGCAGTTCTTC. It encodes CASRRGGAYNEQFF.

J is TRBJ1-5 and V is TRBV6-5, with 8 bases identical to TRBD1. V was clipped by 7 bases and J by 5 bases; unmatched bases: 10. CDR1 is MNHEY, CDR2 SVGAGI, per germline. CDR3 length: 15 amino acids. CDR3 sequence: CASTQGQGGHQPQHF. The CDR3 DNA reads TGTGCCAGCACTCAAGGACAGGGAGGTCATCAGCCCCAGCATTTT.

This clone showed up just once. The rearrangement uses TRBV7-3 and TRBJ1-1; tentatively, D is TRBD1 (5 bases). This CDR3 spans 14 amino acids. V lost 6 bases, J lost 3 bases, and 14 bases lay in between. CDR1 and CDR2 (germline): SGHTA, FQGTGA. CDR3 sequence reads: CASSPSRVDTEAFF. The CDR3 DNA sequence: TGTGCCAGCAGTCCCTCCAGGGTGGACACTGAAGCTTTCTTT.

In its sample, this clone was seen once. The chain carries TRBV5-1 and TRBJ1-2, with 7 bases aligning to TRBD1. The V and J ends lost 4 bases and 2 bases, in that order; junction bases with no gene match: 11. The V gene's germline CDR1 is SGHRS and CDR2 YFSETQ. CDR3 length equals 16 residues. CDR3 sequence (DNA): TGCGCCAGCAGCCCCACGTCGGAACAGGGGAACTATGGCTACACCTTC. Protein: CASSPTSEQGNYGYTF.

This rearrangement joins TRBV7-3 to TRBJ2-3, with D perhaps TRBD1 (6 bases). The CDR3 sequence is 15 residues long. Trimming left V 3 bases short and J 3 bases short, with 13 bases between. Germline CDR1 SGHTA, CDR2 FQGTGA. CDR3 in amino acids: CASSFSGARTDTQYF. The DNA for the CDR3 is TGTGCCAGCAGCTTCTCAGGGGCGCGTACAGATACGCAGTATTTT.

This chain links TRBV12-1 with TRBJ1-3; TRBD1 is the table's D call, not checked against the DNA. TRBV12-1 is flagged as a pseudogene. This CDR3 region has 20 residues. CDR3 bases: TGTGCCAGCAGCTTTGTTCAGGGGCAACCTTCCCAAGACTCTGGAAACACCATATATTTT. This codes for CASSFVQGQPSQDSGNTIYF.

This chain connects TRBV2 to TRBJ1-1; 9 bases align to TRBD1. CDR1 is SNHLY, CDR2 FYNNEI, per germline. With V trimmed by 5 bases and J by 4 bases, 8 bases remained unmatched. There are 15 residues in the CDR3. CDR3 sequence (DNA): TGTGCCAGCAGTCCCTGGGGACAGGGTCTCACTGAAGCTTTCTTT. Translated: CASSPWGQGLTEAFF. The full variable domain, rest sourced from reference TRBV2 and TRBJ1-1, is EPEVTQTPSHQVTQMGQEVILRCVPISNHLYFYWYRQILGQKVEFLVSFYNNEISEKSEIFDDQFSVERPDGSNFTLKIRSTKLEDSAMYFCASSPWGQGLTEAFFGQGTRLTVV.

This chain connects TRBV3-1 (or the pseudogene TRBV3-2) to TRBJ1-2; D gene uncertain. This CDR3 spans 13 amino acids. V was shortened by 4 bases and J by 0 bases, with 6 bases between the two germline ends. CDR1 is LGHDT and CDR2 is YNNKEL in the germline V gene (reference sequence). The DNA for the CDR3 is TGTGCCAGCAGCCCCAGTTCTAACTATGGCTACACCTTC. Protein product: CASSPSSNYGYTF.

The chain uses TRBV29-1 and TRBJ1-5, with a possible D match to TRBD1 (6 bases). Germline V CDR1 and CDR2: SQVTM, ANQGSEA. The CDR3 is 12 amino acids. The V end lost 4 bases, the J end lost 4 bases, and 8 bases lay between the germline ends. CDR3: CSVGTANQPQHF. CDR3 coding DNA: TGCAGCGTTGGGACAGCTAATCAGCCCCAGCATTTT. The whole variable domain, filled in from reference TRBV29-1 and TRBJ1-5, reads SAVISQKPSRDICQRGTSLTIQCQVDSQVTMMFWYRQQPGQSLTLIATANQGSEATYESGFVIDKFPISRPNLTFSTLTVSNMSPEDSSIYLCSVGTANQPQHFGDGTRLSIL.

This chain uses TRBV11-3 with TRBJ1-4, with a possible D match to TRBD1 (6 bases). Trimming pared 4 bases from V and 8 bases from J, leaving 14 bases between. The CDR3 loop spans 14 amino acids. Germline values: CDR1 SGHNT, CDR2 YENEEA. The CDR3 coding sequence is TGTGCCAGCAGCTGCCCCAGGGGTGGAGAAAAACTGTTTTTT. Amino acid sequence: CASSCPRGGEKLFF.